The present T cell receptor beta chain was sequenced within a study of T cells in women clearing cervical HPV infection. Germline CDR1 and CDR2: ENHRY and SYGVKD. There are 16 residues in the CDR3. Trimming took 4 bases from V and 4 from J; bases not matched to a gene: 11. About this clone: With the read ending 3 residues before the CDR3 end, the germline J gene is used to fill in that end.

The protocol was immunoSEQ multiplex PCR, while the TCRdb copy is restricted to in-frame clones and leaves out a portion. Recorded for this sample: around 48,000 clones. The sequenced material came from blood buffy coat. The receptor's source is a woman aged 18 to 69 with a cervical HPV16 infection that either progressed to CIN3+ or cleared (not recorded which). The chain links TRBV10-3 to TRBJ1-1; TRBD1 aligns across 8 bases. Partial CDR3 DNA: TGTGCCATCAGTGGTACCCCCCGCACAGGGGGCACTGAA. This translates into CAISGTPRTGGTE. The complete CDR3 sequence is CAISGTPRTGGTEAFF.